A selection of T cell receptor beta chains follows, all from one sample in a study of regulatory T cells in long-lasting Graves disease. One entry per CDR3 protein, called by TCRdb with MiXCR from the multiplex PCR reads. Found here are hundreds of thousands of distinct CDR3 sequences, roughly 13% of them singletons; the top ten hold 10%. The same data also went into a second study, on T cells in Graves' hyperthyroidism and ophthalmopathy.

This sample comprised peripheral blood mononuclear cells (PBMCs), obtained at new diagnosis, from a patient treated with antithyroid drugs. These receptors were collected from a man younger than 45 with Graves disease. CDR3s include the opening cysteine and the closing phenylalanine or tryptophan.

v_gene	CDR3aa
TRBV7-2	CASRGTLRGTGELFF
TRBV6-1	CASSEPQTGAFF
TRBV2	CASSDVLGYTF
TRBV25-1	CASSEWGDGANVLTF
TRBV5-1	CASSLLPLNTEAFF
TRBV7-3	CASSLTGPMGYNEQFF
TRBV12-3/TRBV12-4	CASTPSWGVLNTDTQYF
TRBV20-1	CSATSGVTNEKLFF
TRBV29-1	CSVPGTSGYNEQFF
TRBV5-1	CASSSRGDRRFF
TRBV27	CASSFGLAGGPVTDTQYF
TRBV3-1	CASSQASGRFGANVLTF
TRBV5-1	CASSRGQSSGANVLTF
TRBV12-3/TRBV12-4	CASRGPRATNTGELFF
TRBV5-1	CASSSGYTQYF
TRBV13	CASSFLSGRDRETQYF
TRBV4-1	CASSQMGTSGNNEQFF
TRBV9	CASSTPRRAGGPGSTDTQYF
TRBV12-3/TRBV12-4	CASSSTGFAGNTIYF